These 16 T cell receptor beta chains share one sample of origin, sequenced in a study of control samples from healthy donors and cancer patients. The assay was immunoSEQ multiplex PCR, and TCRdb's table has in-frame clones only and misses some. This table has 110,000 to 150,000 clones, under 95% appearing once. Material for sequencing was blood. The source of these receptors is a man aged 18-30 years in good health.

This chain links TRBV11-2 with TRBJ2-5; perhaps TRBD1 as D (5 bases). The CDR3 is made up of 16 amino acids. Germline CDR1 is SGHAT and CDR2 is FQNNGV. V gave up 0 bases and J gave up 5 bases, with 16 bases separating them. DNA of the CDR3: TGTGCCAGCAGCTTAGATGGGGCTGGGCAATCGGAGACCCAGTACTTC. It encodes CASSLDGAGQSETQYF.

The V call is TRBV4-1, the J call TRBJ1-1; D not certain. The CDR3 consists of 17 residues. Trimming pared 6 bases from V and 0 bases from J, leaving 20 bases between. Germline V lookup: CDR1 MGHRA, CDR2 YSYEKL. In DNA form, the CDR3 reads TGCGCCAGCAGTTTGGGATCAGGACCTTTCATGAACACTGAAGCTTTCTTT. Translation gives CASSLGSGPFMNTEAFF.

Points on this clone: Distinct nucleotide sequences in the sample also encode this CDR3. CDR3 bases: TGTGCCAGTAGTATAGGGGGAGGCCAGCCCCAGCATTTT. It yields the protein CASSIGGGQPQHF. This chain connects TRBV19 to TRBJ1-5; D is ambiguous. The CDR3 length is 13 residues. The germline CDR1 and CDR2 sequences are LNHDA and SQIVND (reference sequence). V lost 1 base and J 7 bases, leaving 8 bases between the germline ends.

Only a few counts were recorded for this clone. The same CDR3 also results from other DNA sequences found in this sample. The rearrangement joins TRBV19 to TRBJ2-7; 9 nucleotides line up with TRBD1. Looked up from germline, CDR1 is LNHDA and CDR2 is SQIVND (reference sequence). Trimming removed 3 bases from V and 2 bases from J; junction bases left unmatched: 2. The CDR3 is 14 amino acids. The CDR3 DNA sequence: TGTGCCAGTAGTATTGGGACAGGGCCCTACGAGCAGTACTTC. It translates to CASSIGTGPYEQYF.

The chain combines TRBV9 with TRBJ2-1, with D possibly matching TRBD2 (7 bases). Germline CDR1 is SGDLS and CDR2 is YYNGEE. This CDR3 contains 16 residues. V was trimmed by 3 bases and J by 3 bases, leaving 16 bases between them. The CDR3 reads CASSDGRGGLYNEQFF. The DNA of the CDR3 is TGTGCCAGCAGCGATGGTCGCGGGGGCCTCTACAATGAGCAGTTCTTC. Combining the CDR3 with reference TRBV9 and TRBJ2-1 gives the whole variable domain DSGVTQTPKHLITATGQRVTLRCSPRSGDLSVYWYQQSLDQGLQFLIQYYNGEERAKGNILERFSAQQFPDLHSELNLSSLELGDSALYFCASSDGRGGLYNEQFFGPGTRLTVL.

The rearrangement links TRBV5-5 to TRBJ2-3, with D tentatively TRBD1 (6 bases). Trimming took 1 base from V and 0 from J, leaving 9 bases between them. The CDR3 is 15 amino acids. Germline CDR1 SGHKS, CDR2 YYEKEE (reference sequence). CDR3 region: CASSLWQGSTDTQYF. CDR3 sequence (DNA): TGTGCCAGCAGCTTGTGGCAGGGGAGCACAGATACGCAGTATTTT.

The rearrangement joins TRBV2 to TRBJ1-5; no firm D call. Per germline, CDR1 SNHLY and CDR2 FYNNEI. The CDR3 runs to 14 residues. The V end was cut by 8 bases, the J end by 3 bases, with 14 bases between. The CDR3 coding sequence is TGTGCCAGCGGTCTTAGGGCGGCCAATCAGCCCCAGCATTTT. Protein: CASGLRAANQPQHF.

This chain connects TRBV7-6 to TRBJ1-3, with TRBD1 identical over 7 bases. Germline V gene sequence: CDR1 SGHVS, CDR2 FNYEAQ. This CDR3 spans 15 amino acids. The V gene end was trimmed by 4 bases and the J gene end by 3 bases; junction bases not matched to a gene: 6. This CDR3 is CASSYRTGDGNTIYF. CDR3 DNA sequence: TGTGCCAGCAGCTATCGGACAGGAGATGGAAACACCATATATTTT.

In nucleotides, the CDR3 is TGTGCCAGCAGGACTAGCGGGGGCCCCGGGGAGCTGTTTTTT. Protein sequence: CASRTSGGPGELFF. The chain recombines TRBV2 with TRBJ2-2, with TRBD2 identical over 12 bases. The CDR3 runs to 14 residues. V shed 6 bases and J 6 bases; nucleotides not matched to a gene: 2. Germline loops: CDR1 SNHLY, CDR2 FYNNEI.

This chain joins TRBV24-1 and TRBJ2-3, with 10 bases fitting TRBD1. V lost 2 bases, J lost 4 bases, and 2 bases stayed unmatched. The length of the CDR3 is 15 residues. CDR1 is KGHDR and CDR2 is SFDVKD in the germline V gene. CDR3 region: CATSDSDRGADTQYF. Here the CDR3 DNA reads TGTGCCACCAGTGATTCGGACAGGGGGGCAGATACGCAGTATTTT.

V is TRBV19 and J is TRBJ2-7, with D unresolved. The V and J ends lost 6 bases and 2 bases respectively, with 11 bases between them. The CDR3 is 13 amino acids. Germline CDR1 and CDR2: LNHDA and SQIVND (reference sequence). The CDR3 DNA is TGTGCCAGTAGCGCCGGGCAAACCTACGAGCAGTACTTC. Translation: CASSAGQTYEQYF.

This sequence joins TRBV7-9 and TRBJ2-1; perhaps TRBD2 as D (6 bases). Germline V CDR1 and CDR2: SEHNR, FQNEAQ (reference sequence). V dropped 1 base and J dropped 7 bases, with 20 bases sitting between them. This CDR3 comprises 17 residues. The CDR3 region is CASSLGPAGTSGNEQFF. As DNA, the CDR3 is TGTGCCAGCAGCTTAGGTCCCGCCGGGACTTCGGGTAATGAGCAGTTCTTC.

CDR3 DNA: TGTGCCAGCAGTTTCCGACAGGTGCATGGCTACACCTTC. Translation: CASSFRQVHGYTF. J is TRBJ1-2 and V is TRBV6-6, with a possible D match to TRBD1 (6 bases). Germline V gene sequence: CDR1 MNHNY, CDR2 SVGAGI (reference sequence). The V end was cut by 4 bases, the J end by 6 bases, with 12 bases between. The CDR3 sequence is 13 residues long.

This chain links TRBV30 with TRBJ2-1, with 16 positions matching TRBD2. The junction had 8 bases not matched to a gene; V was cut back by 0 bases and J by 9 bases. The CDR3 extends over 17 amino acids. The germline gives CDR1 GTSNPN, CDR2 SVGIG (reference sequence). CDR3 coding DNA: TGTGCCTGGAGTGTTAAACAGGGACTAGCGGGGGGGATTGAGCAGTTCTTC. Translation gives CAWSVKQGLAGGIEQFF.

About this clone: The junction and the germline gene differ at one end; a read error may be behind it. Other DNA sequences from this sample encode an identical CDR3 as well. The rearrangement links TRBV29-1 to TRBJ2-7; D gene unclear. CDR1 and CDR2 (germline): SQVTM, ANQGSEA. The CDR3 consists of 14 residues. CDR3 amino acids: CSVRNTDFSYEQYF. The CDR3 region has the DNA TGCAGCGTTCGAAATACGGATTTTTCCTACGAACAGTACTTC.

The chain employs TRBV5-1 and TRBJ1-1; TRBD1 matches at 9 bases. This CDR3 has 13 amino acids. V gave up 7 bases and J gave up 6 bases; unmatched junction bases: 7. CDR1 SGHRS and CDR2 YFSETQ come from the germline V gene. In DNA form, the CDR3 reads TGCGCCAGCTCCGACAGGGGGGAGGCTGAAGCTTTCTTT. This gives the protein CASSDRGEAEAFF.